The 32 T cell receptor beta chains below come from one sample, sequenced in a study of blood T cell repertoires in COVID-19 (TCRdb year 2020). Library method: the immunoSEQ multiplex PCR assay. TCRdb re-hosts the immuneACCESS table, in-frame sequences only. Its copies lack some clones; in the studies checked, an unresolved V gene accounts for under half of them, and the cause for the rest is not known. The table for this sample lists 250,000 to 350,000 clones; around 91% of them were counted only once. Jointly, the top ten make up approximately 4.5% of the sample. The specimen sequenced was PBMCs or T cells enriched from blood (not recorded which). The receptors here all came from a woman aged 18 to 35 with acute COVID-19.

In this sample, this clone turned up once. The chain combines TRBV11-3 with TRBJ2-2; TRBD2 agrees at 8 bases. The germline CDR1 and CDR2 sequences are SGHNT and YENEEA. After removal of 2 bases from V and 5 bases from J, the junction contained 7 bases not matched to a gene. The CDR3 is 16 amino acids. The DNA of the CDR3 is TGTGCCAGCAGCTTATTCGGGGGGGCGCGAACCGGGGAGCTGTTTTTT. Its translation is CASSLFGGARTGELFF.

This clone occurred a few times. The chain uses TRBV7-3 and TRBJ2-7, with a tentative D call TRBD2 (5 bases). CDR3 length equals 15 residues. Germline V lookup: CDR1 SGHTA, CDR2 FQGTGA. Between the trimmed V and J ends, which lost 1 base and 1 base, there was a span of 11 bases. The CDR3 reads CASSLNGDGSYEQYF. For the CDR3, the DNA is TGTGCCAGCAGCTTAAACGGGGATGGATCCTACGAGCAGTACTTC.

The chain carries TRBV28 and TRBJ2-1; 9 nucleotides match TRBD2. The CDR3 has 15 amino acids. After removal of 5 bases from V and 2 bases from J, the junction contained 4 bases not matched to a gene. The germline V gene has CDR1 MDHEN and CDR2 SYDVKM. The CDR3 loop reads CASSITSGPYNEQFF. The CDR3 bases are TGTGCCAGCAGTATTACTAGCGGGCCCTACAATGAGCAGTTCTTC.

The chain combines TRBV25-1 with TRBJ1-3; D unresolved. The V and J ends lost 4 bases and 0 bases respectively, with 7 bases between them. The germline V gene encodes CDR1 MGHDK and CDR2 SYGVNS. The CDR3 length is 14 residues. In DNA, the CDR3 is TGTGCCAGCAGTGTGGGCTCCTCTGGAAACACCATATATTTT. It translates to CASSVGSSGNTIYF.

The chain links TRBV7-2 to TRBJ2-2; TRBD2 matches at 8 bases. The CDR3 totals 13 residues. Trimming cost V 5 bases and J 6 bases; bases outside gene matches: 2. Germline CDR1 SGHTA, CDR2 FQGNSA. The CDR3 sequence: CASSQLAAGELFF. CDR3 nucleotides: TGTGCCAGCAGCCAACTAGCGGCCGGGGAGCTGTTTTTT.

The chain recombines TRBV2 with TRBJ2-2; 13 nucleotides agree with TRBD2. This CDR3 has 15 residues. Germline trimming cut 7 bases from V and 5 bases from J; bases unmatched to any gene: 4. The germline gives CDR1 SNHLY, CDR2 FYNNEI. The DNA of the CDR3 is TGTGCCAGCACCCCGGGACTAGCGGGAACCGGGGAGCTGTTTTTT. This sequence encodes CASTPGLAGTGELFF. Using reference TRBV2 and TRBJ2-2 for the parts outside the CDR3, the full variable domain is EPEVTQTPSHQVTQMGQEVILRCVPISNHLYFYWYRQILGQKVEFLVSFYNNEISEKSEIFDDQFSVERPDGSNFTLKIRSTKLEDSAMYFCASTPGLAGTGELFFGEGSRLTVL.

This chain connects TRBV5-1 to TRBJ1-6, with 9 bases matching TRBD1. V dropped 1 base and J dropped 7; count of bases not matched to a gene: 9. This CDR3 contains 17 residues. The germline V gene has CDR1 SGHRS and CDR2 YFSETQ. The CDR3 DNA reads as TGCGCCAGCAGCTTGACGGGGGACAGGGCAGACAATTCACCCCTCCACTTT. This sequence encodes CASSLTGDRADNSPLHF.

The rearrangement uses TRBV5-1 and TRBJ2-7; 12 bases line up with TRBD2. This CDR3 has 17 amino acids. V shed 0 bases, J shed 3 bases, and the junction held 7 bases outside the gene matches. CDR1 is SGHRS and CDR2 is YFSETQ in the germline V gene. CDR3 amino acids: CASSLGLAGVFFYEQYF. The CDR3 coding sequence is TGCGCCAGCAGCTTGGGACTAGCGGGAGTATTTTTCTACGAGCAGTACTTC.

A few counts support this clone. J is TRBJ1-5 and V is TRBV27, with TRBD1 identical over 8 bases. The germline V gene encodes CDR1 MNHEY and CDR2 SMNVEV (reference sequence). Trimming took 6 bases from V and 0 from J; bases not matched to a gene: 19. The CDR3 runs to 20 residues. The DNA for the CDR3 is TGTGCCAGCAGGGCCCGCCATACCCCAGGGGGCGATGGTAGCAATCAGCCCCAGCATTTT. This codes for CASRARHTPGGDGSNQPQHF.

This chain uses TRBV3-1 (or the pseudogene TRBV3-2) with TRBJ2-7, with D perhaps matching TRBD1 (6 bases). V was pared by 4 bases and J by 2 bases, with 12 bases between. Germline assignment: CDR1 LGHDT and CDR2 YNNKEL (reference sequence). The CDR3 contains 14 residues. The CDR3 region has the DNA TGTGCCAGCAGCCTCGGGACACCAACCTACGAGCAGTACTTC. As protein: CASSLGTPTYEQYF.

The CDR3 reads CASSFTNRNTEAFF. CDR3 nucleotide sequence: TGTGCCAGCAGTTTTACCAACAGAAACACTGAAGCTTTCTTT. The chain recombines TRBV27 with TRBJ1-1; no definite D call. V gave up 3 bases and J gave up 2 bases, with 10 bases separating them. The CDR3 sequence is 14 residues long. The germline V gene encodes CDR1 MNHEY and CDR2 SMNVEV (reference sequence).

The chain carries TRBV28 and TRBJ1-2, with 11 bases identical to TRBD1. The CDR3 has 13 amino acids. From germline, CDR1 is MDHEN and CDR2 SYDVKM. Trimming took 5 bases from V and 6 from J; bases not matched to a gene: 2. CDR3 sequence: CASSTGQGDGYTF. As DNA, the CDR3 is TGTGCCAGCAGTACGGGACAGGGGGATGGCTACACCTTC.

The gene calls are TRBV12-5 and TRBJ2-5; D ambiguous. V dropped 5 bases and J dropped 7 bases, with 32 bases sitting between them. Germline CDR1 and CDR2: LGHNT and FRNRAP. The length of the CDR3 is 19 residues. DNA of the CDR3: TGTGCTAGTGGTCCTTCCACATTATTGGGCATATCGGCCCACGCGACCCAGTACTTC. It is translated as CASGPSTLLGISAHATQYF.

The chain couples TRBV5-1 to TRBJ2-7, with a weak D call TRBD2 (6 bases). There are 16 residues in the CDR3. V gave up 1 base and J gave up 2 bases, with 16 bases separating them. The germline gives CDR1 SGHRS, CDR2 YFSETQ. The CDR3 DNA reads TGCGCCAGCAGCTTGTTCGGGAGTTTAGCGGCCTACGAGCAGTACTTC. Translating it yields CASSLFGSLAAYEQYF.

V is TRBV28 and J is TRBJ2-1; 10 bases map to TRBD1. From germline, CDR1 is MDHEN and CDR2 SYDVKM. The CDR3 runs 14 residues. After removal of 7 bases from V and 6 bases from J, the junction contained 6 bases not matched to a gene. CDR3 sequence reads: CASTPWDRGNEQFF. As DNA, the CDR3 is TGTGCCAGCACGCCGTGGGACAGGGGCAATGAGCAGTTCTTC.

The genes are TRBV20-1 and TRBJ2-5, with TRBD2 identical over 10 bases. This CDR3 has 17 residues. V shed 3 bases and J 5 bases; nucleotides not matched to a gene: 15. The germline CDR1 and CDR2 sequences are DFQATT and SNEGSKA (reference sequence). The CDR3 spells CSASRESGRVRRETQYF. Here the CDR3 DNA reads TGCAGTGCTAGTAGGGAGAGCGGGAGGGTTCGGAGGGAGACCCAGTACTTC.

The gene calls are TRBV30 and TRBJ2-1; D uncertain. This CDR3 contains 15 residues. Trimming removed 0 bases from V and 2 bases from J, with 11 bases in between. CDR1 and CDR2 (germline): GTSNPN, SVGIG (reference sequence). CDR3 nucleotide sequence: TGTGCCTGGAGTGTACCTGGCGGAGCCTACAATGAGCAGTTCTTC. Translated: CAWSVPGGAYNEQFF.

The J gene is TRBJ2-2, the V gene TRBV7-9, with no clear D. Germline lookup yields CDR1 SEHNR and CDR2 FQNEAQ (reference sequence). V was clipped by 4 bases and J by 8 bases, with 2 bases between them. The CDR3 extends over 10 amino acids. CDR3 DNA sequence: TGTGCCAGCAGCTCAGGGGAGCTGTTTTTT. Translating it yields CASSSGELFF.

The table lists this clone with a count of one. This sequence joins TRBV9 and TRBJ2-1; the match to TRBD2 covers 8 bases. V trimming: 3 bases; J trimming: 3 bases; junction bases outside the gene matches: 5. The CDR3 extends over 15 amino acids. Germline V gene lookup returns CDR1 SGDLS and CDR2 YYNGEE. The CDR3, as DNA: TGTGCCAGCAGCGCCGGTAGCGGGAACTACAATGAGCAGTTCTTC. This codes for CASSAGSGNYNEQFF.

The chain is built from TRBV28 and TRBJ2-5, with D maybe TRBD2 (7 bases). Trimming cost V 2 bases and J 5 bases, with 18 bases left between them. CDR1 is MDHEN, CDR2 SYDVKM, per germline. The CDR3 is made up of 16 amino acids. The CDR3 sequence: CASSLRAGARGETQYF. CDR3 in DNA: TGTGCCAGCAGTTTAAGGGCGGGAGCGAGGGGGGAGACCCAGTACTTC.

On this clone itself: At one end the junction does not follow the germline gene, possibly because of a read error. The genes are TRBV16 and TRBJ1-6; no reliable D call. Germline V gene lookup returns CDR1 KGHSY and CDR2 FQNENV. The CDR3 is 18 residues long. This chain's CDR3 is CASSKSKISSSYNSPLHF. DNA for the CDR3: TGTGCCAGCAGCAAATCGAAGATCAGTTCCTCCTATAATTCACCCCTCCACTTT.

The rearrangement links TRBV25-1 to TRBJ1-4; D possibly corresponds to TRBD1 (5 bases). The CDR3 is made up of 15 amino acids. V gave up 1 base and J gave up 3 bases, with 9 bases separating them. Germline CDR1 and CDR2: MGHDK and SYGVNS. The CDR3: CASSESGGANEKLFF. Here the CDR3 DNA reads TGTGCCAGCAGTGAATCCGGAGGGGCTAATGAAAAACTGTTTTTT.

CDR3: CASSFFGQGEDGYTF. CDR3 nucleotide sequence: TGTGCCAGCAGCTTCTTCGGACAGGGCGAGGATGGCTACACCTTC. This chain joins TRBV7-9 and TRBJ1-2; 8 nucleotides agree with TRBD1. The CDR3 runs 15 residues. The germline CDR1 and CDR2 sequences are SEHNR and FQNEAQ (reference sequence). V shed 3 bases, J shed 6 bases, and the junction held 9 bases outside the gene matches.

The CDR3 spells CASSSLQGSGNTIYF. The CDR3 nucleotides are TGTGCCAGTAGTTCCCTTCAGGGCTCTGGAAACACCATATATTTT. The chain is built from TRBV19 and TRBJ1-3, with D perhaps TRBD1 (5 bases). Trimming took off 5 bases at V and 0 bases at J, with 11 bases between the two ends. Looked up from germline, CDR1 is LNHDA and CDR2 is SQIVND (reference sequence). The CDR3 is 15 amino acids.

The chain uses TRBV5-1 and TRBJ2-5; 9 bases agree with TRBD2. V shed 4 bases, J shed 5 bases, and the junction held 12 bases outside the gene matches. The CDR3 length is 16 residues. Germline V CDR1 and CDR2: SGHRS, YFSETQ. CDR3 protein: CASSPGIAGAKETQYF. CDR3 DNA sequence: TGCGCCAGCAGCCCTGGGATAGCGGGAGCGAAGGAGACCCAGTACTTC.

This clone has a single count. The chain employs TRBV24-1 and TRBJ2-1; tentative D call: TRBD1 (6 bases). Germline loops: CDR1 KGHDR, CDR2 SFDVKD. V was pared by 1 base and J by 12 bases, with 12 bases between. The CDR3 sequence is 13 residues long. The CDR3 DNA reads as TGTGCCACCAGTGATTTAACGACAGGCGGGCAGTTCTTC. Amino acids: CATSDLTTGGQFF.

The V and J genes are TRBV6-1 and TRBJ1-1; 7 bases are shared with TRBD1. CDR1 is MNHNS and CDR2 is SASEGT in the germline V gene. V gave up 3 bases and J gave up 1 base; unmatched junction bases: 5. This CDR3 has 15 residues. The DNA of the CDR3 is TGTGCCAGCAGTGACCCGACAGGGAAGAACACTGAAGCTTTCTTT. Translating it yields CASSDPTGKNTEAFF.

The chain carries TRBV5-1 and TRBJ2-1; 10 bases match TRBD2. Trimming at V came to 2 bases and at J to 10 bases, leaving 6 bases not matched to a gene. CDR1 and CDR2 (germline): SGHRS, YFSETQ. The CDR3 spans 14 residues. The CDR3 protein is CASSFTSGMGEQFF. The CDR3 DNA follows: TGCGCCAGCAGCTTCACTAGCGGGATGGGGGAGCAGTTCTTC. The whole variable domain, filled in from reference TRBV5-1 and TRBJ2-1, reads KAGVTQTPRYLIKTRGQQVTLSCSPISGHRSVSWYQQTPGQGLQFLFEYFSETQRNKGNFPGRFSGRQFSNSRSEMNVSTLELGDSALYLCASSFTSGMGEQFFGPGTRLTVL.

The V call is TRBV7-3, the J call TRBJ2-1; 8 nucleotides align to TRBD1. Germline trimming cut 5 bases from V and 4 bases from J; bases unmatched to any gene: 10. The length of the CDR3 is 16 residues. Germline CDR1 SGHTA, CDR2 FQGTGA. The CDR3, as DNA: TGTGCCAGCAGCGGAACGGGACAGGAGGGTTACAATGAGCAGTTCTTC. This gives the protein CASSGTGQEGYNEQFF.

The genes are TRBV19 and TRBJ1-1; a possible D gene is TRBD1 (6 bases). Germline assignment: CDR1 LNHDA and CDR2 SQIVND (reference sequence). The ends were cut back, 6 bases at V and 0 bases at J, with 11 bases in the middle. This CDR3 contains 14 residues. The CDR3 region has the DNA TGTGCCAGTAGGGGGACACTGATGAACACTGAAGCTTTCTTT. Translation: CASRGTLMNTEAFF.

V is TRBV6-5 and J is TRBJ2-7, with D perhaps TRBD2 (6 bases). Germline loops: CDR1 MNHEY, CDR2 SVGAGI. Trimming cost V 8 bases and J 2 bases, with 13 bases left between them. CDR3 length: 13 residues. The DNA for the CDR3 is TGTGCCAGCCGCGGAGGGATCCCCTACGAGCAGTACTTC. This translates into CASRGGIPYEQYF.

The J gene is TRBJ2-2, the V gene TRBV27; the match to TRBD1 covers 9 bases. The CDR3 has 17 amino acids. V lost 2 bases, J lost 3 bases, and 7 bases stayed unmatched. Germline assignment: CDR1 MNHEY and CDR2 SMNVEV (reference sequence). Written as DNA, the CDR3 is TGTGCCAGCAGTTTACCCTCGGACAGGGGATACACCGGGGAGCTGTTTTTT. It is translated as CASSLPSDRGYTGELFF.